In its sample, the clone carrying this TCR beta chain was seen many times. The antigen is not known. Primers used in a second PCR of roughly 7 to 12 cycles were a sample-barcoded 5' primer and a J-beta primer mix. Each cDNA molecule was tagged by a template-switch adaptor with 12 random nucleotides. One entry per CDR3 protein results from TCRdb running MiXCR on the 5' RACE reads. The repertoire holds 750,000 to 950,000 distinct CDR3 sequences, with roughly 29% as singletons. The entry originates in a study of blood T cells in healthy people across ages. Study conclusions and caveats: Higher diversity, along with more naive CD4+ cells, distinguished long-lived donors from aged donors.

Per the germline V gene, CDR1 is MNHEY and CDR2 is SMNVEV (reference sequence). The CDR3 length is 14 residues. The V end was cut by 3 bases, the J end by 10 bases, with 13 bases between. This sample also belongs to another study, concerning T cells of mothers and their children. That study adds: All donors were healthy and Caucasian; they were a few mothers and their six children. There were over 8.5 million TCR beta CDR3 reads from each mother and approximately 3 million from each child.

This clonotype was sampled from a woman in her forties in good health. This chain joins TRBV27 and TRBJ1-6; no reliable D call. The specimen sequenced was blood. The CDR3 here is CASSFGVISSPLHF. The CDR3 bases are TGTGCCAGCAGTTTCGGGGTGATAAGCTCACCCCTCCACTTT.